A selection of T cell receptor beta chains follows, all from one sample in a study of cytotoxic CD8 clonotypes in ibrutinib-treated CLL. Assay used: immunoSEQ multiplex PCR; TCRdb lists only in-frame clones, some missing. Here the sample spans over 25,000 clones, about 70% being singletons. Source: PBMCs, taken after 36 months of ibrutinib treatment. These receptor sequences come from a human donor with chronic lymphocytic leukemia. CDR3s include the opening cysteine and the closing phenylalanine or tryptophan. Each record gives: J gene, clone size, V gene, D gene, CDR3 protein, CDR3 DNA. D genes are given only for firm matches. The size of a clone is reported for some rows only, either as once, few or many, or as a class for expanded clones.

TRBJ1-6,-,TRBV27,-,CASSLYGGRSYNSPLHF,TGTGCCAGCAGTTTATACGGTGGACGCTCCTATAATTCACCCCTCCACTTT
TRBJ1-5,-,TRBV4-1,-,CASSSPPQPQHF,TGCGCCAGCAGCTCCCCGCCCCAGCCCCAGCATTTT
TRBJ1-2,-,TRBV5-1,-,CASSLGGSYGYTF,TGCGCCAGCAGCTTGGGTGGGTCCTATGGCTACACCTTC
TRBJ1-1,many,TRBV10-3,-,CAISVEGKNTEAFF,TGTGCCATCAGTGTTGAGGGGAAGAACACTGAAGCTTTCTTT
TRBJ1-1,-,TRBV6-6,-,CASSYSKAGLSTEAFF,TGTGCCAGCAGTTACTCGAAGGCAGGGCTAAGTACTGAAGCTTTCTTT
TRBJ2-1,-,TRBV7-2,-,CASSLVGGSYNEQFF,TGTGCCAGCAGCTTAGTGGGGGGTTCCTACAATGAGCAGTTCTTC
TRBJ1-1,-,TRBV11-2,TRBD1,CASSPGQGLNTEAFF,TGTGCCAGCAGCCCCGGACAGGGACTGAACACTGAAGCTTTCTTT
TRBJ1-4,-,TRBV6-5,-,CASSYGGSEKLFF,TGTGCCAGCAGTTACGGAGGTAGCGAAAAACTGTTTTTT
TRBJ1-1,few,TRBV10-3,TRBD1,CAISERGDREAFF,TGTGCCATCAGTGAGAGGGGGGACAGGGAGGCTTTCTTT
TRBJ2-3,-,TRBV28,-,CASKEGLSTDTQYF,TGTGCCAGCAAGGAGGGGCTCAGCACAGATACGCAGTATTTT
TRBJ2-3,once,TRBV6-5,-,CASSYRGGGTDTQYF,TGTGCCAGCAGTTACCGGGGCGGGGGCACAGATACGCAGTATTTT
TRBJ2-7,-,TRBV4-1,-,CASSQVPGGPQYSYEQYF,TGCGCCAGCAGCCAAGTCCCCGGGGGGCCCCAATACTCCTACGAGCAGTACTTC
TRBJ2-1,-,TRBV11-2,-,CASSLVTLNEQFF,TGTGCCAGCAGCTTAGTTACTTTGAATGAGCAGTTCTTC
TRBJ1-2,-,TRBV14,TRBD1,CASSQDPGQLYGYTF,TGTGCCAGCAGCCAAGACCCGGGACAGCTCTATGGCTACACCTTC
TRBJ1-6,-,TRBV7-6,-,CASSLSTDDNSPLHF,TGTGCCAGCAGCCTCAGTACAGATGATAATTCACCCCTCCACTTT
TRBJ2-1,-,TRBV19,TRBD2,CASSNSSGVRNEQFF,TGTGCCAGTAGCAACTCTAGCGGGGTAAGAAATGAGCAGTTCTTC
TRBJ1-6,once,TRBV9,-,CASSVEGGAYNSPLHF,TGTGCCAGCAGCGTAGAAGGGGGAGCCTATAATTCACCCCTCCACTTT
TRBJ1-6,-,TRBV19,-,CASSIGKDSPLHF,TGTGCCAGTAGTATCGGTAAAGATTCACCCCTCCACTTT
TRBJ1-3,-,TRBV18,-,CASSPVSGGNTIYF,TGTGCCAGCTCACCTGTTTCGGGCGGAAACACCATATATTTT
TRBJ2-3,-,TRBV9,TRBD2,CASSVGFSGTSTDTQYF,TGTGCCAGCAGCGTAGGCTTCAGCGGGACTAGCACAGATACGCAGTATTTT
TRBJ1-5,-,TRBV13,-,CASSLSEERSNQPQHF,TGTGCCAGCAGTCTGTCTGAGGAGAGAAGCAATCAGCCCCAGCATTTT
TRBJ2-3,-,TRBV4-3,TRBD2,CASSQWGGGADTQYF,TGCGCCAGCAGCCAATGGGGGGGTGGCGCAGATACGCAGTATTTT
TRBJ1-1,-,TRBV5-1,-,CASSLVDRTEAFF,TGCGCCAGCAGCTTGGTGGACAGAACTGAAGCTTTCTTT
TRBJ2-5,-,TRBV4-1,TRBD1,CASSQGDRGRETQYF,TGCGCCAGCAGCCAAGGGGACAGGGGGAGGGAGACCCAGTACTTC
TRBJ2-2,-,TRBV30,TRBD2,CAWSPDRGGRWELFF,TGTGCCTGGAGCCCTGATCGGGGGGGGCGGTGGGAGCTGTTTTTT
TRBJ1-1,-,TRBV5-1,-,CASSLERMNTEAFF,TGCGCCAGCAGCTTGGAACGTATGAACACTGAAGCTTTCTTT
TRBJ1-3,once,TRBV7-9,TRBD1,CASSPRTGQGNTIYF,TGTGCCAGCAGCCCACGGACAGGGCAGGGAAACACCATATATTTT
TRBJ2-1,-,TRBV4-3,-,CASSQDMSASYNEQFF,TGCGCCAGCAGCCAGGACATGAGCGCCTCCTACAATGAGCAGTTCTTC
TRBJ1-4,once,TRBV9,TRBD1,CASSVGPIGQGNEKLFF,TGTGCCAGCAGCGTAGGACCCATCGGACAGGGTAATGAAAAACTGTTTTTT
TRBJ2-5,-,TRBV5-1,TRBD2,CASSPERGAPKETQYF,TGCGCCAGCAGCCCAGAGCGGGGGGCGCCCAAAGAGACCCAGTACTTC
TRBJ2-5,-,TRBV27,-,CASRRTGAGSSGGQETQYF,TGTGCCAGCAGGAGGACAGGGGCAGGGTCTAGCGGGGGACAAGAGACCCAGTACTTC
TRBJ2-5,-,TRBV18,TRBD2,CASSPAGGETQYF,TGTGCCAGCTCACCAGCGGGAGGGGAGACCCAGTACTTC
TRBJ1-2,once,TRBV7-9,-,CASSRPGTGNYGYTF,TGTGCCAGCAGTCGTCCCGGGACGGGGAACTATGGCTACACCTTC
TRBJ2-7,-,TRBV6-6,-,CASTPRQGGYEQYF,TGTGCCAGCACCCCCCGTCAGGGCGGCTACGAGCAGTACTTC
TRBJ1-4,-,TRBV5-1,-,CASSSGRSLNEKLFF,TGCGCCAGCAGCTCGGGACGGTCACTTAATGAAAAACTGTTTTTT
TRBJ2-5,-,TRBV6-5,-,CASSYVANQETQYF,TGTGCCAGCAGTTACGTGGCGAATCAAGAGACCCAGTACTTC
TRBJ1-1,-,TRBV27,-,CASSLLGTEAFF,TGTGCCAGCAGTTTGCTAGGGACTGAAGCTTTCTTT
TRBJ2-7,-,TRBV27,-,CASSLGFVEGGEQYF,TGTGCCAGCAGTTTAGGTTTCGTAGAGGGTGGCGAGCAGTACTTC
TRBJ2-5,-,TRBV10-3,TRBD1,CAISGGQGARETQYF,TGTGCCATCAGTGGGGGACAGGGGGCGAGGGAGACCCAGTACTTC
TRBJ1-2,few,TRBV2,TRBD1,CASGDRDYGYTF,TGTGCCAGCGGGGACAGAGACTATGGCTACACCTTC
TRBJ1-4,-,TRBV27,TRBD1,CASRPRQGAATNEKLFF,TGTGCCAGCAGACCCAGACAGGGGGCAGCAACTAATGAAAAACTGTTTTTT
TRBJ1-2,-,TRBV11-2,-,CASRFQGDYGYTF,TGTGCCAGCAGATTTCAGGGAGACTATGGCTACACCTTC
TRBJ1-1,-,TRBV5-1,-,CASSDPGGRDTEAFF,TGCGCCAGCAGCGACCCCGGGGGAAGGGACACTGAAGCTTTCTTT
TRBJ2-7,-,TRBV14,-,CASSQHSYEQYF,TGTGCCAGCAGCCAACACTCCTACGAGCAGTACTTC
TRBJ1-1,-,TRBV6-5,-,CASSTDGGTEAFF,TGTGCCAGCAGTACTGACGGGGGCACTGAAGCTTTCTTT
TRBJ2-5,-,TRBV7-9,-,CASSMSTSPETQYF,TGTGCCAGCAGCATGTCGACAAGCCCGGAGACCCAGTACTTC
TRBJ2-6,-,TRBV7-6,-,CASSLGGSGANVLTF,TGTGCCAGCAGCTTAGGGGGCTCTGGGGCCAACGTCCTGACTTTC
TRBJ1-4,-,TRBV7-9,TRBD1,CAIPLRTGGPSTNEKLFF,TGTGCCATTCCCTTGAGGACAGGGGGCCCTTCAACTAATGAAAAACTGTTTTTT
TRBJ1-2,-,TRBV5-4,-,CASSFGIDGYTF,TGTGCCAGCAGCTTCGGGATTGATGGCTACACCTTC
TRBJ2-7,few,TRBV12-5,-,CASGRTAHQQYF,TGTGCTAGTGGCCGGACGGCCCACCAGCAGTACTTC
TRBJ2-1,-,TRBV5-6,TRBD2,CASSPMQTSGTYNEQFF,TGTGCCAGCAGCCCTATGCAGACTAGCGGCACCTACAATGAGCAGTTCTTC
TRBJ1-1,-,TRBV6-5,TRBD1,CATEYQGAGTEAFF,TGTGCCACCGAATACCAGGGGGCTGGCACTGAAGCTTTCTTT
TRBJ2-7,few,TRBV27,TRBD1,CASSPGTGGYEQYF,TGTGCCAGCAGTCCCGGGACAGGGGGCTACGAGCAGTACTTC